The present entry profiles one T cell receptor beta chain with its context. Its antigen is not known. The data originate from a study of monozygotic twins with inflammatory bowel disease. Study conclusions and caveats: IBD patients showed reduced TCRbeta diversity (inverse Simpson) versus healthy co-twins. Heterogeneous immunosuppressive treatment regimens may have introduced variability into patient repertoires.

Generation of cDNA took place in eight separate reactions per sample. TCRdb reworked the 5' RACE reads into one entry per CDR3 protein, no DNA. The sample has about 330,000 distinct CDR3 sequences, and its top ten clones hold over 2%. This CDR3 contains 16 residues. Per germline, CDR1 SGHRS and CDR2 YFSETQ. The sequence derives from a human donor with ulcerative colitis or Crohn's disease, or a healthy co-twin of an affected twin (not recorded which). V gene TRBV5-1 combines with J gene TRBJ1-1; the TCRdb D gene call, TRBD1, has no DNA to confirm it. Sequencing input: blood. The CDR3 loop reads CASSPVQGVGNTEAFF.